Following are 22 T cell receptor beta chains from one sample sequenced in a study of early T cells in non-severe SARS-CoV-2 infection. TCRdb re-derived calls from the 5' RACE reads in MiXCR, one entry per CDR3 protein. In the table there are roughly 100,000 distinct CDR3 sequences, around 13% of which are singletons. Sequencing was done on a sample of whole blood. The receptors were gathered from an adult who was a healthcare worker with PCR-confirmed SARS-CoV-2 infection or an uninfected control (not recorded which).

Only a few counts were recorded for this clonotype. In nucleotides, the CDR3 is TGCAGCGTCTCAGTGTCCTACAATGAGCAGTTCTTC. Translated, it gives CSVSVSYNEQFF. The chain couples TRBV29-1 to TRBJ2-1, with D unresolved. Per germline, CDR1 SQVTM and CDR2 ANQGSEA. Trimming took 6 bases from V and 1 from J, leaving 7 bases between them. The CDR3 consists of 12 residues.

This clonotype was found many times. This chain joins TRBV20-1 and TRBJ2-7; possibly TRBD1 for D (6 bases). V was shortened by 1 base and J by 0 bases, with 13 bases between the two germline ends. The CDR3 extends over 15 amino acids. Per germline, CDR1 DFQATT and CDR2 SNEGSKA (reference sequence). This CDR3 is CSARAIHRDSYEQYF. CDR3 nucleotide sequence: TGCAGTGCTAGAGCTATTCACAGGGACTCCTACGAGCAGTACTTC.

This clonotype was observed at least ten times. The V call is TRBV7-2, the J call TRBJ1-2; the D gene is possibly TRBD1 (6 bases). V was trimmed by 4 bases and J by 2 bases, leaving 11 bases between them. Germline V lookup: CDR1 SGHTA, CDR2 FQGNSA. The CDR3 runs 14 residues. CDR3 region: CASSSQGSNYGYTF. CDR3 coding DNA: TGTGCCAGCAGCTCACAGGGATCCAACTATGGCTACACCTTC.

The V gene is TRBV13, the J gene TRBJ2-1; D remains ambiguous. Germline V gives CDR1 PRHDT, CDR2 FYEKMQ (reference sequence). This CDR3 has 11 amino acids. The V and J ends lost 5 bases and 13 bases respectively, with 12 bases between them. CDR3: CASSINVGQFF. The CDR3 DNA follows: TGTGCCAGCAGCATCAACGTGGGACAGTTCTTC.

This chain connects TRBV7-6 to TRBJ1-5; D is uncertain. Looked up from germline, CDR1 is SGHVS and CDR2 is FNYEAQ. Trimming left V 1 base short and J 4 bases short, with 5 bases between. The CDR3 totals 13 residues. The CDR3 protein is CASSLGTNQPQHF. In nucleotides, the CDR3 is TGTGCCAGCAGCTTAGGGACTAATCAGCCCCAGCATTTT.

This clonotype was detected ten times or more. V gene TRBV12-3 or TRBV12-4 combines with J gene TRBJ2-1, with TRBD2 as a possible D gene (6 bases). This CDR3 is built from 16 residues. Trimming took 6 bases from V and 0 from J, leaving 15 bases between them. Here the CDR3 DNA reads TGTGCCAGCAGCCGTACTAGCAGGAGCTCCTACAATGAGCAGTTCTTC. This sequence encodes CASSRTSRSSYNEQFF.

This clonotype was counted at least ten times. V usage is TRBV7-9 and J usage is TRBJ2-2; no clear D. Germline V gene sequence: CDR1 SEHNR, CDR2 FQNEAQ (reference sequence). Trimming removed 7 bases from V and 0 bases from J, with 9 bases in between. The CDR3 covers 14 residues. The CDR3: CASTVPTNTGELFF. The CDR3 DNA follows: TGTGCCAGCACCGTACCCACGAACACCGGGGAGCTGTTTTTT.

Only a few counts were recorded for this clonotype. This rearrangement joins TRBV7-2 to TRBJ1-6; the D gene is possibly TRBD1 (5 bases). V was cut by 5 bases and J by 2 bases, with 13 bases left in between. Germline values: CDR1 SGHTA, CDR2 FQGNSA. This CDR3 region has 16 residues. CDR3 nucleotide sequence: TGTGCCAGCAGCCCGACAGTAGGCGCCTATAATTCACCCCTCCACTTT. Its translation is CASSPTVGAYNSPLHF.

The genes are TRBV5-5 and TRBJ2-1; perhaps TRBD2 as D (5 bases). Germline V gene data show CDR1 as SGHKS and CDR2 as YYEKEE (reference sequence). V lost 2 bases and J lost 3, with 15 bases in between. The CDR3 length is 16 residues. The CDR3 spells CASSLEGSGLYNEQFF. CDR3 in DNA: TGTGCCAGCAGCTTAGAGGGCTCGGGCCTCTACAATGAGCAGTTCTTC.

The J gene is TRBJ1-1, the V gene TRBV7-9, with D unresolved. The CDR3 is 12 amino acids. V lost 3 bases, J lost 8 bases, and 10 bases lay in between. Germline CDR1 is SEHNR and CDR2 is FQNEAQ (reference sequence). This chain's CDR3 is CASSFRDLEAFF. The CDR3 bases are TGTGCCAGCAGCTTCCGGGATCTCGAAGCTTTCTTT.

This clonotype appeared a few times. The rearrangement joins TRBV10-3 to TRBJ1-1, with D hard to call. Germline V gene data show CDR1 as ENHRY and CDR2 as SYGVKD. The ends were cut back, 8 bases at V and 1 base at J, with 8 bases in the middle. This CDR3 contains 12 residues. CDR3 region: CAIWNANTEAFF. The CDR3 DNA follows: TGTGCCATCTGGAACGCGAACACTGAAGCTTTCTTT.

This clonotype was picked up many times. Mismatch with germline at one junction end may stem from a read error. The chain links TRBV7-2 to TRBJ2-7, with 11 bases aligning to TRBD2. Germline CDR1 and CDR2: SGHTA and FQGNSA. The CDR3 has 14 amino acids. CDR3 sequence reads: CASTLAGGPYEQYF. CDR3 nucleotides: TGTGCCAGCACCTTAGCGGGAGGGCCTTACGAGCAGTACTTC.

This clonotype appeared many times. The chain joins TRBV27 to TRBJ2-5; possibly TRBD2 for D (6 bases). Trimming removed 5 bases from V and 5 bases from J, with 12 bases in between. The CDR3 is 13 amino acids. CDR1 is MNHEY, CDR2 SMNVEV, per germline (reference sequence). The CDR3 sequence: CASSRGGWETQYF. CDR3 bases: TGTGCCAGCAGTAGGGGAGGATGGGAGACCCAGTACTTC.

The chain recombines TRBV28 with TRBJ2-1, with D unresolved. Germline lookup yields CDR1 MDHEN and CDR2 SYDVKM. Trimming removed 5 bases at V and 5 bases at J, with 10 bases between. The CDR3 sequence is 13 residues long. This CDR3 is CASSPDTDNEQFF. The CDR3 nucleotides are TGTGCCAGCAGTCCCGACACCGACAATGAGCAGTTCTTC.

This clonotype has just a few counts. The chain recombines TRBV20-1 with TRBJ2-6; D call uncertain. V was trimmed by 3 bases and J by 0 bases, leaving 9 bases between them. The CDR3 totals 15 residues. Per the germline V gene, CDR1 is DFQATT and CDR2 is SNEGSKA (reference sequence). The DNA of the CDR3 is TGCAGTGCTAGTATAGAGGACTCTGGGGCCAACGTCCTGACTTTC. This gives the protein CSASIEDSGANVLTF.

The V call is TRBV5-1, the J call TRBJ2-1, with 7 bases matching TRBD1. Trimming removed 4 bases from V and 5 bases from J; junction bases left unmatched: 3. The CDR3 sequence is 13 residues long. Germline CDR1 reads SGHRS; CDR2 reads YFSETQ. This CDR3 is CASSQDRNNEQFF. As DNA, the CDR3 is TGCGCCAGCAGCCAGGACAGGAACAATGAGCAGTTCTTC.

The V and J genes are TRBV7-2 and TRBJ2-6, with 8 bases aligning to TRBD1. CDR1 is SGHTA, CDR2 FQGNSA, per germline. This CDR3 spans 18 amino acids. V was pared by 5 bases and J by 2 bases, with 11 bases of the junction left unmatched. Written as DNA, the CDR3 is TGTGCCAGCAGCCGCGACGGGACAGGCGACCCTGGGGCCAACGTCCTGACTTTC. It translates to CASSRDGTGDPGANVLTF.

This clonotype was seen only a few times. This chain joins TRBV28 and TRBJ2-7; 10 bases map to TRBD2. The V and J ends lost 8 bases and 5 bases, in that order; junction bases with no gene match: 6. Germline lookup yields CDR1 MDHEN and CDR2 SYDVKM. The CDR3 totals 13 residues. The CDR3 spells CASRSGGVDEQYF. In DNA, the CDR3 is TGTGCCAGCCGGAGCGGGGGGGTGGACGAGCAGTACTTC.

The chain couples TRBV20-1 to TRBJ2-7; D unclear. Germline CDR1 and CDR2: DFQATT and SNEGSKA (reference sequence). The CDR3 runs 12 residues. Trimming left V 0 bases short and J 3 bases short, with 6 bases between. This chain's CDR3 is CSARENSYEQYF. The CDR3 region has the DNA TGCAGTGCTAGAGAGAACAGCTACGAGCAGTACTTC.

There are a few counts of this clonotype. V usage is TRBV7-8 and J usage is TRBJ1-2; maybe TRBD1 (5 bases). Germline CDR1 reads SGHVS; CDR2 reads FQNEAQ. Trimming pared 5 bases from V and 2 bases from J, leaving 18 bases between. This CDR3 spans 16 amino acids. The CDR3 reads CASSPGLRGPNYGYTF. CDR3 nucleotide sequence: TGTGCCAGCAGCCCCGGTTTGAGGGGCCCAAACTATGGCTACACCTTC. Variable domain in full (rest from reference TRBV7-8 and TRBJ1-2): GAGVSQSPRYKVAKRGQDVALRCDPISGHVSLFWYQQALGQGPEFLTYFQNEAQLDKSGLPSDRFFAERPEGSVSTLKIQRTQQEDSAVYLCASSPGLRGPNYGYTFGSGTRLTVV.

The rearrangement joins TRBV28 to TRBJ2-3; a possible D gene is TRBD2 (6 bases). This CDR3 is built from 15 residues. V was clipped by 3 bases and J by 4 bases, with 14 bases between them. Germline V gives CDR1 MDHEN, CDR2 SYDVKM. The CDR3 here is CASSFGGDRADTQYF. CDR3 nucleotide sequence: TGTGCCAGCAGTTTCGGGGGAGATAGGGCAGATACGCAGTATTTT.

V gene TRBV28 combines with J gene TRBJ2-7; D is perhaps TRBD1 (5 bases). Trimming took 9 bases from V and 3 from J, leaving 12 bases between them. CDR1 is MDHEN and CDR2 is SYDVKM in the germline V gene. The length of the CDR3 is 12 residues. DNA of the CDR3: TGTGCCAGTAGCAGGGTCGTCTACGAGCAGTACTTC. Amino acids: CASSRVVYEQYF.